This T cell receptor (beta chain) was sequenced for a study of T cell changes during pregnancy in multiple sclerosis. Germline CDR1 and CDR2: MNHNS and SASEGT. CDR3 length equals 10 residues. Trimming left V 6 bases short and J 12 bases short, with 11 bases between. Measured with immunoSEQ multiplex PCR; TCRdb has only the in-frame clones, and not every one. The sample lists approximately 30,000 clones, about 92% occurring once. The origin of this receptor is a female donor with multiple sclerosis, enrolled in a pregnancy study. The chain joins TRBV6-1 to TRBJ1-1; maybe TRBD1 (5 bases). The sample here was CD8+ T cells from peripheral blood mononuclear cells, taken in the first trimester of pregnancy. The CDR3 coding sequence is TGTGCCAGCAGCTCCCGACAGACTTTCTTT. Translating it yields CASSSRQTFF.